A single sample is the source of the 4 T cell receptor beta chains below, sequenced in a study of control samples from healthy donors and cancer patients. The data were produced by immunoSEQ multiplex PCR, yet TCRdb's version contains in-frame clones alone and is incomplete. Found here are 150,000 to 200,000 clones, roughly 92% of them singletons; the top ten hold approximately 0.7%. Material for sequencing was blood. These receptors were collected from a woman in her 30s in good health.

The chain couples TRBV11-2 to TRBJ2-2; D unresolved. The ends were cut back, 1 base at V and 4 bases at J, with 7 bases in the middle. Germline V lookup: CDR1 SGHAT, CDR2 FQNNGV. This CDR3 has 14 residues. Here the CDR3 DNA reads TGTGCCAGCAGCTTAGTAAGGGCCACCGGGGAGCTGTTTTTT. This sequence encodes CASSLVRATGELFF.

This chain links TRBV13 with TRBJ1-5; D gene uncertain. Germline V CDR1 and CDR2: PRHDT, FYEKMQ (reference sequence). Trimming left V 4 bases short and J 6 bases short, with 19 bases between. The length of the CDR3 is 16 residues. The CDR3 DNA reads as TGTGCCAGCAGCTCGTCCCGGGCGTTCTTCGGTCAGCCCCAGCATTTT. It encodes CASSSSRAFFGQPQHF.

The sample holds one count of this clone. The J gene is TRBJ2-7, the V gene TRBV10-3; maybe TRBD1 (6 bases). The CDR3 covers 13 residues. From germline, CDR1 is ENHRY and CDR2 SYGVKD. V lost 4 bases and J 6 bases, leaving 13 bases between the germline ends. CDR3 in amino acids: CAISGQGPAEQYF. CDR3 nucleotide sequence: TGTGCCATCAGTGGGCAGGGGCCCGCCGAGCAGTACTTC.

The chain uses TRBV27 and TRBJ2-4; 7 nucleotides line up with TRBD2. Looked up from germline, CDR1 is MNHEY and CDR2 is SMNVEV (reference sequence). This CDR3 has 16 residues. After removal of 2 bases from V and 0 bases from J, the junction contained 4 bases not matched to a gene. CDR3 sequence (DNA): TGTGCCAGCAGTTTACATTTAGCGGGAGCCAAAAACATTCAGTACTTC. Its translation: CASSLHLAGAKNIQYF.